This TCR beta chain is from a study of shared clonotypes between healthy human individuals. For the study at large: Participating donors consisted of two women and a few men aged 18 to 49.

General observations from the study: For naive CD4 cells, approximately 4.7% of clonotypes were shared across a few donors.

As concerns this clone: Antigen unknown.

V was pared by 11 bases and J by 5 bases, with 19 bases between. The germline gives CDR1 ENHRY, CDR2 SYGVKD. The CDR3 extends over 14 amino acids. Method: immunoSEQ multiplex PCR; TCRdb's copy keeps in-frame clones and lacks some. The sample holds about 770,000 clones; just under 75% are singletons and the top ten take under 2%. This TCR came from a woman aged 30 to 39 in good health. J is TRBJ2-1 and V is TRBV10-3, with D maybe TRBD1 (6 bases). The sample was memory CD4+ T cells sorted from blood. The subset here: CD45RA-negative fraction. The CDR3 DNA follows: TGTGCCTCAACAGCGAGACAGGAAAACAATGAGCAGTTCTTC. It specifies CASTARQENNEQFF.